This T cell receptor beta chain was sequenced during a study of identical twins. Study findings and constraints: Clonotypes of the beta chain that were abundant in cord blood carried fewer insertions (memory repertoires showed none). Models underestimated out-of-frame TCR alpha sharing in monozygotic twins.

Only healthy Caucasians were enrolled as donors. CDR1 and CDR2 (germline): LNHNV, YYDKDF (reference sequence). Unmatched junction bases numbered 3, after V lost 0 bases and J lost 3 bases. The CDR3 sequence is 15 residues long. TCRdb re-called the 5' RACE reads with MiXCR, one entry per CDR3 protein. The sample shows about 890,000 distinct CDR3 sequences, over 9% of them seen only once. Of note for this clonotype: The antigen is undetermined.

These data were also reused for a study on yellow fever vaccine responses in identical twins.

The sample was PBMCs. The rearrangement links TRBV15 to TRBJ2-7, with 9 bases identical to TRBD1. The source is a woman under 30 in good health. The CDR3 here is CATSREGQGNYEQYF. As DNA, the CDR3 is TGTGCCACCAGCAGAGAGGGACAGGGAAACTACGAGCAGTACTTC.